The rows below give T cell receptor beta chains drawn from one sample of a study of blood T cell repertoires in COVID-19. Sequencing was performed with immunoSEQ multiplex PCR; in TCRdb, only in-frame clones are kept and a portion is missing. This table holds approximately 180,000 clones, approximately 85% found once. Specimen: peripheral blood. The receptors were sampled from a human donor with active or convalescent COVID-19. The donor label of this sample is uncertain. The CDR3 runs from the conserved cysteine through the conserved F or W. A D gene is named only where the DNA matches it firmly. Clone sizes are given selectively: once, few, many, or a class where the clone is expanded.

>.|12|TRBV28|TRBJ1-4|.
CASSRESGKLFF
TGTGCCAGCAGTCGAGAATCGGGAAAACTGTTTTTT
>TRBD2|16|TRBV5-1|TRBJ2-1|.
CASSPTPSGSHNEQFF
TGCGCCAGCAGCCCCACACCTAGCGGGAGCCACAATGAGCAGTTCTTC
>.|14|TRBV5-6|TRBJ1-2|.
CASSLGQVNYGYTF
TGTGCCAGCAGCTTGGGGCAGGTAAACTATGGCTACACCTTC
>.|17|TRBV5-1|TRBJ1-5|.
CASSLVGTSGSNQPQHF
TGCGCCAGCAGCTTGGTTGGCACCTCTGGTAGCAATCAGCCCCAGCATTTT
>TRBD1|13|TRBV3-1/TRBV3-2|TRBJ1-1|.
CASSPNRGAEAFF
TGTGCCAGCAGCCCAAACAGGGGAGCTGAAGCTTTCTTT
>TRBD1|15|TRBV19|TRBJ1-5|.
CASSIPGQGHQPQHF
TGTGCCAGTAGTATTCCGGGACAGGGCCATCAGCCCCAGCATTTT
>.|13|TRBV5-1|TRBJ2-3|once
CASSLQGADTQYF
TGCGCCAGCAGCCTACAGGGTGCAGATACGCAGTATTTT
>TRBD2|15|TRBV29-1|TRBJ2-1|.
CSLGRASGYNNEQFF
TGCAGCCTGGGTCGGGCTAGCGGATATAACAATGAGCAGTTCTTC
>TRBD2|15|TRBV7-9|TRBJ2-2|.
CASSLRSGSAGELFF
TGTGCCAGCAGCTTACGTAGCGGGAGCGCCGGGGAGCTGTTTTTT
>.|14|TRBV7-9|TRBJ1-2|.
CASSPRQARDGYTF
TGTGCCAGCAGCCCCCGACAGGCGCGGGATGGCTACACCTTC
>.|11|TRBV28|TRBJ2-5|.
CASSLKETQYF
TGTGCCAGCAGTCTTAAAGAGACCCAGTACTTC
>.|15|TRBV6-5|TRBJ1-3|.
CASSSLRAPGNTIYF
TGTGCCAGCAGTTCTCTACGCGCCCCTGGAAACACCATATATTTT
>.|16|TRBV28|TRBJ1-5|.
CASSLGGRGRDQPQHF
TGTGCCAGCAGCTTGGGTGGCAGGGGTAGGGATCAGCCCCAGCATTTT
>TRBD1|14|TRBV7-3|TRBJ1-1|once
CASSLQGAITEAFF
TGTGCCAGCAGCTTACAGGGGGCCATCACTGAAGCTTTCTTT
>TRBD1|16|TRBV5-1|TRBJ1-1|.
CASSEDRGHMNTEAFF
TGCGCCAGCAGCGAGGACAGGGGGCACATGAACACTGAAGCTTTCTTT
>.|13|TRBV7-8|TRBJ2-1|.
CASSFGGTDEQFF
TGTGCCAGCAGCTTCGGCGGGACGGATGAGCAGTTCTTC
>.|14|TRBV28|TRBJ2-1|.
CASSTPTKMNEQFF
TGTGCCAGCTCCACTCCGACAAAGATGAATGAGCAGTTCTTC
>TRBD2|19|TRBV7-2|TRBJ2-5|.
CASSFSKFQIAGGTKTQYF
TGTGCCAGCAGCTTTTCTAAATTCCAAATAGCGGGGGGTACAAAGACCCAGTACTTC
>TRBD1|16|TRBV4-2|TRBJ1-6|.
CASSQEWTGTNSPLHF
TGTGCCAGCAGCCAAGAGTGGACAGGGACGAATTCACCCCTCCACTTT
>.|16|TRBV18|TRBJ2-5|.
CASSLEGPGLRETQYF
TGTGCCAGCTCCTTAGAGGGTCCGGGACTTCGAGAGACCCAGTACTTC
>.|14|TRBV11-1|TRBJ2-7|once
CASSSTGNKHEQYF
TGTGCCAGCAGCTCGACAGGCAATAAACACGAGCAGTACTTC
>TRBD1|14|TRBV6-1|TRBJ1-6|.
CASSERQGGSPLHF
TGTGCCAGCAGTGAACGACAGGGTGGTTCACCCCTCCACTTT
>TRBD2|18|TRBV5-1|TRBJ2-3|once
CASSRFGSGSGGTDTQYF
TGCGCCAGCAGCCGCTTCGGGAGCGGGAGCGGGGGCACAGATACGCAGTATTTT
>.|15|TRBV2|TRBJ2-7|.
CASSEQIPTRPWEYF
TGTGCCAGCAGTGAACAAATCCCGACACGACCTTGGGAGTACTTC
>.|14|TRBV5-5|TRBJ1-2|.
CASSYGSLNYGYIF
TGTGCCAGCAGCTACGGATCTCTCAACTATGGCTACATCTTC
>.|15|TRBV18|TRBJ1-5|once
CASSPGGKRDQPQHF
TGTGCCAGCTCACCGGGTGGGAAGAGGGATCAGCCCCAGCATTTT
>TRBD1|14|TRBV19|TRBJ1-2|.
CASSTPDRFYGYTF
TGTGCCAGTAGTACTCCGGACAGGTTCTATGGCTACACCTTC
>TRBD1|16|TRBV5-1|TRBJ2-2|.
CASAAFRTGGTGELFF
TGCGCCAGCGCTGCCTTTCGGACAGGGGGGACCGGGGAGCTGTTTTTT
>.|18|TRBV7-6|TRBJ2-5|.
CASSLAVLPGTIKETQYF
TGTGCCAGCAGCTTAGCGGTCCTCCCCGGGACAATAAAAGAGACCCAGTACTTC
>TRBD2|12|TRBV14|TRBJ2-1|.
CASSQGTSKQFF
TGTGCCAGCAGCCAAGGGACTAGTAAGCAGTTCTTC
>TRBD2|15|TRBV27|TRBJ2-5|.
CASSLGTSARETQYF
TGTGCCAGCAGTTTGGGGACTAGCGCTCGAGAGACCCAGTACTTC
>TRBD2|13|TRBV30|TRBJ2-1|.
CAWSVSRGSGQFF
TGTGCCTGGAGTGTATCTCGCGGGAGTGGGCAGTTCTTC
>TRBD2|15|TRBV5-1|TRBJ2-3|once
CASSLTSGITDTQYF
TGCGCCAGCAGCTTGACTAGCGGGATCACAGATACGCAGTATTTT